The following is a T cell receptor (beta chain) sequence with its context. Antigen: not known. PCR amplification relied on 60 Vbeta primers (plus 13 Jbeta primers). Sequenced by immunoSEQ multiplex PCR; TCRdb stores in-frame clones only, minus some. The sample gives more than 200,000 clones, around 70% of which show up once; approximately 2.5% is in the top ten. This CDR3 has 12 amino acids. The V and J ends lost 4 bases and 5 bases respectively, with 10 bases between them. Germline V gene data show CDR1 as SGHDT and CDR2 as YYEEEE. This cohort consisted of healthy bone marrow donors. The data stem from a study of cytomegalovirus exposure and HLA in healthy donors. Study conclusions and caveats: In a later analysis, TCR association rates varied by HLA locus: DRB1 most, HLA-C fewest.

This sequence originates from a man in his forties in good health and CMV-seropositive. What was sequenced was PBMCs. The rearrangement joins TRBV5-6 to TRBJ2-7; a possible D gene is TRBD1 (5 bases). CDR3 region: CASSQDSDEQYF. The CDR3, as DNA: TGTGCCAGCAGCCAAGACAGCGACGAGCAGTACTTC. The complete variable domain, with remaining parts taken from reference TRBV5-6 and TRBJ2-7, reads DAGVTQSPTHLIKTRGQQVTLRCSPKSGHDTVSWYQQALGQGPQFIFQYYEEEERQRGNFPDRFSGHQFPNYSSELNVNALLLGDSALYLCASSQDSDEQYFGPGTRLTVT.